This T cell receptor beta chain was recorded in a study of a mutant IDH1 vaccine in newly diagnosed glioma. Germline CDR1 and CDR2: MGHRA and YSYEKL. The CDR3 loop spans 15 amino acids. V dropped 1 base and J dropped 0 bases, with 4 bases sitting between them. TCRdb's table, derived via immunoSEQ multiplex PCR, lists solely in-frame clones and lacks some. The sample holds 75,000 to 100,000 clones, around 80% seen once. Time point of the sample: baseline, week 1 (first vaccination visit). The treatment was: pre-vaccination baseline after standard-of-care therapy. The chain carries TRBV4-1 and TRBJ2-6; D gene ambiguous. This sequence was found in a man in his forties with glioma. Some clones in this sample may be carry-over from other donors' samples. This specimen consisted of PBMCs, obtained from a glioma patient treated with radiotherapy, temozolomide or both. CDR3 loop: CASSQAISGANVLTF. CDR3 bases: TGCGCCAGCAGCCAAGCGATCTCTGGGGCCAACGTCCTGACTTTC.